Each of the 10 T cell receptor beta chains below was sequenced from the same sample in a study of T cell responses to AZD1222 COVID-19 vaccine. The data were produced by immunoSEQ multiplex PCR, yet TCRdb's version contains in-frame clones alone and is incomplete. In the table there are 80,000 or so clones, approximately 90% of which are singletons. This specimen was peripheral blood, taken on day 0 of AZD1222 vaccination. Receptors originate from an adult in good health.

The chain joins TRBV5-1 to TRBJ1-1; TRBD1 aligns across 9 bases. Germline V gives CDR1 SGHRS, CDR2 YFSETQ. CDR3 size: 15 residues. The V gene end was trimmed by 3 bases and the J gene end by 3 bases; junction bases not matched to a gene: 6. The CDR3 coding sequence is TGCGCCAGCAGCTGGGGACAGGGTCGGGACACTGAAGCTTTCTTT. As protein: CASSWGQGRDTEAFF.

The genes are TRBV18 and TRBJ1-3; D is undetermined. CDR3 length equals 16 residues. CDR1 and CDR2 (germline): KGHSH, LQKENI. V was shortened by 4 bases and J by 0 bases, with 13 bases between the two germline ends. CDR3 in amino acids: CASSLRTESSGNTIYF. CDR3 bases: TGTGCCAGCTCACTCCGGACGGAGAGCTCTGGAAACACCATATATTTT.

The DNA for the CDR3 is TGTGCCAGCCAGGGTTTTAACTATGGCTACACCTTC. This codes for CASQGFNYGYTF. V is TRBV11-2 and J is TRBJ1-2; a weak D match, TRBD1 (5 bases). The germline gives CDR1 SGHAT, CDR2 FQNNGV. Trimming removed 8 bases from V and 1 base from J, with 8 bases in between. CDR3 length: 12 residues. Supplemented by reference TRBV11-2 and TRBJ1-2, the full variable domain reads EAGVAQSPRYKIIEKRQSVAFWCNPISGHATLYWYQQILGQGPKLLIQFQNNGVVDDSQLPKDRFSAERLKGVDSTLKIQPAKLEDSAVYLCASQGFNYGYTFGSGTRLTVV.

In DNA, the CDR3 is TGTGCCAGCAGCTCCTGGGACGGCGCCTACGAGCAGTACTTC. Amino acids: CASSSWDGAYEQYF. This chain joins TRBV5-4 and TRBJ2-7; D tentatively fits TRBD1 or TRBD2 (5 bases each). Germline values: CDR1 SGHNT, CDR2 YYREEE (reference sequence). CDR3 length: 14 residues. V lost 3 bases to trimming and J lost 2 bases, with 12 bases between them. Drawing the rest from reference TRBV5-4 and TRBJ2-7, the complete variable domain is ETGVTQSPTHLIKTRGQQVTLRCSSQSGHNTVSWYQQALGQGPQFIFQYYREEENGRGNFPPRFSGLQFPNYSSELNVNALELDDSALYLCASSSWDGAYEQYFGPGTRLTVT.

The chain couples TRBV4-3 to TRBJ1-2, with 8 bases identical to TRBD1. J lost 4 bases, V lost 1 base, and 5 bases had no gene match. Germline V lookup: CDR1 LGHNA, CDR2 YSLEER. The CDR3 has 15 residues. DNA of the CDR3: TGCGCCAGCAGCCAAGGCTGGGACAGGCTCTATGGCTACACCTTC. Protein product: CASSQGWDRLYGYTF.

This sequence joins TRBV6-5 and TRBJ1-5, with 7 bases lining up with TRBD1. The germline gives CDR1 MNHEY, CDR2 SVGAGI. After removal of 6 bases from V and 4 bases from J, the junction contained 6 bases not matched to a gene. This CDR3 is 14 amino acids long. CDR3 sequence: CASSRGRDNQPQHF. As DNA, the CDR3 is TGTGCCAGCAGCAGGGGGAGGGATAATCAGCCCCAGCATTTT.

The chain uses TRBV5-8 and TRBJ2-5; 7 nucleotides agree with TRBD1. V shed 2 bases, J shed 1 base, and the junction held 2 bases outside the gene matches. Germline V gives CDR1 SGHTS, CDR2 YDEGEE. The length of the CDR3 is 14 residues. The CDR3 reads CASSFDRAQETQYF. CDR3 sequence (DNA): TGTGCCAGCAGCTTCGACAGGGCCCAAGAGACCCAGTACTTC.

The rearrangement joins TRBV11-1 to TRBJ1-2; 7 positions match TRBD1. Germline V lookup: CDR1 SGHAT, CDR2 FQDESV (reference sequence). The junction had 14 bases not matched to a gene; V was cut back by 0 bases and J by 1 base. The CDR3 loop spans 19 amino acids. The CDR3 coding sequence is TGTGCCAGCAGCTTAGCAGGGAACTCGGCAGGGGGAGTTAACTATGGCTACACCTTC. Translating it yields CASSLAGNSAGGVNYGYTF. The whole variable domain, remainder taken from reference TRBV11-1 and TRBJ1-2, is EAEVAQSPRYKITEKSQAVAFWCDPISGHATLYWYRQILGQGPELLVQFQDESVVDDSQLPKDRFSAERLKGVDSTLKIQPAELGDSAMYLCASSLAGNSAGGVNYGYTFGSGTRLTVV.

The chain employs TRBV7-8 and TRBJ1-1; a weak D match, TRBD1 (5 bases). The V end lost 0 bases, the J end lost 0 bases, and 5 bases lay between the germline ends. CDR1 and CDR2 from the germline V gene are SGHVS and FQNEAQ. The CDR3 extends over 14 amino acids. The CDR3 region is CASSLAGLNTEAFF. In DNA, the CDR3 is TGTGCCAGCAGCTTAGCGGGACTGAACACTGAAGCTTTCTTT.

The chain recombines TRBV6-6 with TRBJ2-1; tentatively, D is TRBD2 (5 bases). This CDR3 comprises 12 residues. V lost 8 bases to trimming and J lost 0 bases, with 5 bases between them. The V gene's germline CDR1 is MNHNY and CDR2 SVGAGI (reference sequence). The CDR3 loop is CASGSSYNEQFF. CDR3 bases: TGTGCCAGCGGGAGCTCCTACAATGAGCAGTTCTTC.